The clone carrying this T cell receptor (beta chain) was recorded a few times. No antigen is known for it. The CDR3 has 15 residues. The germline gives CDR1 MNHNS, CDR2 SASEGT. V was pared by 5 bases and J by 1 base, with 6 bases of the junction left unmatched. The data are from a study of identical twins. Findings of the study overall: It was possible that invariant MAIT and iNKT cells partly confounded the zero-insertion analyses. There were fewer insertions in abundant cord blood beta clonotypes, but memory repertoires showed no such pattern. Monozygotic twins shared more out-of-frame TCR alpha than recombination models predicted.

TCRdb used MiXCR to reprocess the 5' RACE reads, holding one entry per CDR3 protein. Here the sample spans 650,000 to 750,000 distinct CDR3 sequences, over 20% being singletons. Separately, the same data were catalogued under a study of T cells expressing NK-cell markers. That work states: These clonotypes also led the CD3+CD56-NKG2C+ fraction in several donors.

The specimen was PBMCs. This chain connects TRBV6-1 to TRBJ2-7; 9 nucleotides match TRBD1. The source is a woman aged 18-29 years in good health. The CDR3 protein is CASSLGDRASYEQYF. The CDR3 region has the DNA TGTGCCAGCAGTCTTGGGGACAGGGCGTCCTACGAGCAGTACTTC.